This TCR beta chain was identified in a study of T cell repertoires in cytomegalovirus infection. Study in general: Carrying CMV and the relevant HLA type showed in public TCR beta signatures.

TCRdb reprocessed the reads via MiXCR and lists one record per CDR3 protein. This table has roughly 230,000 distinct CDR3 sequences, about 12% appearing once. Notes on the study in general: CMV-specific HLA-C-restricted TCR beta clonotypes dominated the ex vivo response. Summed public TCR beta family frequency identified CMV carriers bearing the relevant HLA.

In regard to this clonotype: Its cognate antigen is unknown.

The germline gives CDR1 MDHEN, CDR2 SYDVKM. Trimming removed 6 bases from V and 9 bases from J, with 15 bases in between. CDR3 length: 13 amino acids. The sequencing sample was made of PBMCs. The source of this sequence is a human donor in good health (CMV status not recorded). Some clones in this sample may be carry-over from other donors' samples. The V gene is TRBV28, the J gene TRBJ2-1; D perhaps matches TRBD1 (6 bases). The DNA of the CDR3 is TGTGCCAGCAGCCTTTACAGGGACCTTGAGCAGTTCTTC. The encoded protein is CASSLYRDLEQFF.